The TCR beta chain described here comes from a study of cytomegalovirus exposure and HLA in healthy donors. The V segment lost 8 bases and the J segment 2 bases; nucleotides outside the gene matches: 10. This CDR3 is built from 14 residues. In germline, CDR1 is SGHDT, CDR2 YYEEEE. Assay: immunoSEQ multiplex PCR; the TCRdb copy retains only in-frame clones and omits some. Seen here are about 200,000 clones, around 86% observed once, and the top ten hold more than 1.5%. The donors were in the approximately 130-subject validation cohort; that cohort was separate from the roughly 620-subject first cohort. This clone was seen a single time.

The chain combines TRBV5-6 with TRBJ2-7, with 7 bases lining up with TRBD1. The sequenced material came from PBMCs. The sequence came from a woman younger than 30 in good health and CMV-seropositive. The CDR3 region is CARFIGQAAYEQYF. DNA of the CDR3: TGTGCCAGATTCATCGGACAGGCCGCCTACGAGCAGTACTTC.